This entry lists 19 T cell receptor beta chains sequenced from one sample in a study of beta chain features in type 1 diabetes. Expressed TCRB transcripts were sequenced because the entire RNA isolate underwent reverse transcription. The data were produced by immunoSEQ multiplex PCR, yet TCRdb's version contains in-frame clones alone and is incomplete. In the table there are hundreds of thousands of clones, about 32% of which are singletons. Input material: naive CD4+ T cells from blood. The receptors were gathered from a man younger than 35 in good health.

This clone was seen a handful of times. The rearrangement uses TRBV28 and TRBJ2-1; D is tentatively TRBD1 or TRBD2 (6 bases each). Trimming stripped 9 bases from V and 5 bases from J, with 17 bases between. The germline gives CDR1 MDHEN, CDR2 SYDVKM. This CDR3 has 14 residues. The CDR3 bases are TGTGCCAGTACCATCCGAAGGGGGGACAATGAGCAGTTCTTC. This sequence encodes CASTIRRGDNEQFF.

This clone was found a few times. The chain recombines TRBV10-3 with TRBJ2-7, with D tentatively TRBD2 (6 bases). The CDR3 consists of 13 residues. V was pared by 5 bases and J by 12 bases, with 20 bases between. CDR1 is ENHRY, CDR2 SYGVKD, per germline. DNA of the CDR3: TGTGCCATCAGTTCCGGGGTAGCGGCTGTCACGTACTTC. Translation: CAISSGVAAVTYF.

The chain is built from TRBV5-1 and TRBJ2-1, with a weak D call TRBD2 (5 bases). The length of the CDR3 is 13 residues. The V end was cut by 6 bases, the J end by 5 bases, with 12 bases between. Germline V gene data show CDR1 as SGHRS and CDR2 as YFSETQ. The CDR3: CASNRDNNNEQFF. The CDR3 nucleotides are TGCGCCAGCAACCGGGATAACAACAATGAGCAGTTCTTC.

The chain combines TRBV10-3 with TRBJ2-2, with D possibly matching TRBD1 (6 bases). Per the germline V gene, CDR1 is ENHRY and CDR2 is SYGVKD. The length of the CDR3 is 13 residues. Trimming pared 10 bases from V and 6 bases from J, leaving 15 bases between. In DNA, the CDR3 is TGTGCCACCCGACAGGAGTGGGCCGGGGAGCTGTTTTTT. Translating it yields CATRQEWAGELFF.

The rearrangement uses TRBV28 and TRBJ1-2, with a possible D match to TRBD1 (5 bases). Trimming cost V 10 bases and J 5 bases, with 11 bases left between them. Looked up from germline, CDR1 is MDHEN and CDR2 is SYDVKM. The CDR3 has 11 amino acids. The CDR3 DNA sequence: TGTGCCACTGGGGCGAATTATGGCTACACCTTC. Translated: CATGANYGYTF.

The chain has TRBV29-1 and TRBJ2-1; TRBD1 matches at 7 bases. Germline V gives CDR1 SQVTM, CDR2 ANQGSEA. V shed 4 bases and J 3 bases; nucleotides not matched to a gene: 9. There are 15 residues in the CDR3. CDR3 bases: TGCAGCGTTGGCAGGGGACAGAAAGTCTACAATGAGCAGTTCTTC. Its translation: CSVGRGQKVYNEQFF.

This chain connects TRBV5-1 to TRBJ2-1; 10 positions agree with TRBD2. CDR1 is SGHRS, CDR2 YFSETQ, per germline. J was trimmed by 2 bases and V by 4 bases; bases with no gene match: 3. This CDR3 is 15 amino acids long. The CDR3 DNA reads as TGCGCCAGCAGCAAAACTAGCGGGGCCTACAATGAGCAGTTCTTC. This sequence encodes CASSKTSGAYNEQFF.

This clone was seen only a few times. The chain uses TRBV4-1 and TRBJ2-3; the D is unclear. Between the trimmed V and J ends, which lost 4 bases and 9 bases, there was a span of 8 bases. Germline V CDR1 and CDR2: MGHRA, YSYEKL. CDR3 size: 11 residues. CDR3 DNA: TGCGCCAGCAGCCCGGGCAGAACGCAGTATTTT. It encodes CASSPGRTQYF.

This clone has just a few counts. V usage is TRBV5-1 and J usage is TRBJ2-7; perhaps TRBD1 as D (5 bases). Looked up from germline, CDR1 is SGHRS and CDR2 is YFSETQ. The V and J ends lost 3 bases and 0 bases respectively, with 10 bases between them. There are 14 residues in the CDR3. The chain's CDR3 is CASSSSGNSYEQYF. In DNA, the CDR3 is TGCGCCAGCAGCTCCTCAGGGAACTCCTACGAGCAGTACTTC.

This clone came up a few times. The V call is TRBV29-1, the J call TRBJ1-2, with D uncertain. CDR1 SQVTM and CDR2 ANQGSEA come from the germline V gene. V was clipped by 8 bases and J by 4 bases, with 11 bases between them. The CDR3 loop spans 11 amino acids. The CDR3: CSCKSTYGYTF. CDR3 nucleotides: TGCAGCTGCAAGTCCACCTATGGCTACACCTTC.

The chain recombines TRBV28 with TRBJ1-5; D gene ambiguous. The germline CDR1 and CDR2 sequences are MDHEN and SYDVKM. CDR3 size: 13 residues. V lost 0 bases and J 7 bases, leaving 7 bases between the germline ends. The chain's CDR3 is CASSLWVLQPQHF. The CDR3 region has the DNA TGTGCCAGCAGTTTATGGGTTTTGCAGCCCCAGCATTTT.

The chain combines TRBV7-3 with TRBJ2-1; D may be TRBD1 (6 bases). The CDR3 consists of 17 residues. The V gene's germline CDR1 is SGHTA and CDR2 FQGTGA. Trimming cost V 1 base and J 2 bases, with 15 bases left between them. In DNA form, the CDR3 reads TGTGCCAGCAGCTTAAGAACTGGACAGTTTCCCTACAATGAGCAGTTCTTC. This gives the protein CASSLRTGQFPYNEQFF.

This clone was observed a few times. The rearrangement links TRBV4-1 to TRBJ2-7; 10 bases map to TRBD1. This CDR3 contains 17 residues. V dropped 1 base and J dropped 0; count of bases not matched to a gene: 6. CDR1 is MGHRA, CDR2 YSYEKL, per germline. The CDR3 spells CASSQGQGAGGSYEQYF. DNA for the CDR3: TGCGCCAGCAGCCAAGGACAGGGGGCAGGGGGCTCCTACGAGCAGTACTTC.

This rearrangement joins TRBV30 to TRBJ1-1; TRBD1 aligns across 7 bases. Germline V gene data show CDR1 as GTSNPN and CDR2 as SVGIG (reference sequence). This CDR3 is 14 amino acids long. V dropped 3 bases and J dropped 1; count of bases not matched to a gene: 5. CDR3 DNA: TGTGCCTGGAGACCACAGGGGACGAACACTGAAGCTTTCTTT. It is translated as CAWRPQGTNTEAFF. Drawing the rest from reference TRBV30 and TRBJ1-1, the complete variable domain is SQTIHQWPATLVQPVGSPLSLECTVEGTSNPNLYWYRQAAGRGLQLLFYSVGIGQISSEVPQNLSASRPQDRQFILSSKKLLLSDSGFYLCAWRPQGTNTEAFFGQGTRLTVV.

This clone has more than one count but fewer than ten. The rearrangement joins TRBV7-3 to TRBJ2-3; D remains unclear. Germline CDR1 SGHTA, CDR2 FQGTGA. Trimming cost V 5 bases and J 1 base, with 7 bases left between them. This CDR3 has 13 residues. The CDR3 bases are TGTGCCAGCAGCCCGCTGGGCACAGATACGCAGTATTTT. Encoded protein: CASSPLGTDTQYF.

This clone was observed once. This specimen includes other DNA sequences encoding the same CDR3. As DNA, the CDR3 is TGTGCCAGCAGCTTGGGACGCTCCTACAATGAGCAGTTCTTC. Encoded protein: CASSLGRSYNEQFF. The chain recombines TRBV5-6 with TRBJ2-1; D unresolved. CDR1 SGHDT and CDR2 YYEEEE come from the germline V gene. This CDR3 has 14 amino acids. Trimming stripped 0 bases from V and 0 bases from J, with 4 bases between. Together with reference TRBV5-6 and TRBJ2-1, the CDR3 gives the full variable domain: DAGVTQSPTHLIKTRGQQVTLRCSPKSGHDTVSWYQQALGQGPQFIFQYYEEEERQRGNFPDRFSGHQFPNYSSELNVNALLLGDSALYLCASSLGRSYNEQFFGPGTRLTVL.

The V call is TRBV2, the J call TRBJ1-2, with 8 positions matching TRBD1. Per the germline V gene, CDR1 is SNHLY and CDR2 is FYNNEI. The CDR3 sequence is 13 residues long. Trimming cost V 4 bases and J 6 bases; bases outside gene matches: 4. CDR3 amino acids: CASSGQGANGYTF. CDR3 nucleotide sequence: TGTGCCAGCAGTGGGCAGGGGGCAAATGGCTACACCTTC. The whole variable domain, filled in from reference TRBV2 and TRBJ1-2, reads EPEVTQTPSHQVTQMGQEVILRCVPISNHLYFYWYRQILGQKVEFLVSFYNNEISEKSEIFDDQFSVERPDGSNFTLKIRSTKLEDSAMYFCASSGQGANGYTFGSGTRLTVV.

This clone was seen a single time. CDR3 in DNA: TGTGCCTGGAGTAACACCCTCGGGGCTAGCCAGTTCTTC. Protein product: CAWSNTLGASQFF. The rearrangement joins TRBV30 to TRBJ2-1; D assignment may be TRBD1 or TRBD2 (5 bases each). Germline assignment: CDR1 GTSNPN and CDR2 SVGIG (reference sequence). The CDR3 length is 13 residues. V lost 2 bases to trimming and J lost 13 bases, with 18 bases between them.

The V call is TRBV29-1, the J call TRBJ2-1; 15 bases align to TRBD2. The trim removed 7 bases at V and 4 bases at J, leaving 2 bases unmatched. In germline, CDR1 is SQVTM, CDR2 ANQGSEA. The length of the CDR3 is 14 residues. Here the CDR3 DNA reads TGCAGCGGGGGACTAGCGGGAGGTTACAATGAGCAGTTCTTC. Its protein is CSGGLAGGYNEQFF.